The TCR beta chain under discussion was sequenced for a study of OX40 agonist ivuxolimab in advanced cancers. Sequenced by immunoSEQ multiplex PCR; TCRdb stores in-frame clones only, minus some. The top ten clones hold about a tenth of a sample with around 76,000 clones, 70% to 90% of them seen once. There are 15 residues in the CDR3. With V trimmed by 3 bases and J by 7 bases, 6 bases remained unmatched. CDR1 and CDR2 (germline): ENHRY, SYGVKD. This sequence originates from an adult with an advanced solid tumor such as melanoma, head and neck, liver or kidney cancer. The input for sequencing was CD4+ or CD8+ T cells sorted from blood, taken in a trial of the OX40 agonist ivuxolimab. The chain is built from TRBV10-3 and TRBJ1-4; TRBD1 matches 9 bases. The CDR3 protein is CAISDRQGVGEKLFF. CDR3 nucleotide sequence: TGTGCCATCAGTGACCGACAGGGGGTTGGTGAAAAACTGTTTTTT.